This T cell receptor beta chain is drawn from a study of shared clonotypes between healthy human individuals. At the deep level, the assay was run. Genomic DNA belonging to each subset was distributed in equal measure over several immunoSEQ plates. Measured with immunoSEQ multiplex PCR; TCRdb has only the in-frame clones, and not every one. The sample includes a few hundred thousand clones, around 70% of them seen just once. Note on this clone: Its antigen is unidentified.

CDR3 size: 15 residues. Germline CDR1 is SQVTM and CDR2 is ANQGSEA. V dropped 3 bases and J dropped 2 bases, with 16 bases sitting between them. Broader study findings: Researchers sampled blood only, noting tissue repertoires likely differ. Rarefaction analysis demonstrated incomplete sorted-subset sequencing notwithstanding large depth.

The receptor's source is a man aged 25 to 45 in good health. The source material was memory CD4+ T cells sorted from blood. Subset here: CD45RA-negative fraction. The rearrangement joins TRBV29-1 to TRBJ2-5; possibly TRBD1 for D (6 bases). In nucleotides, the CDR3 is TGCAGCGTTGAGCCAACAGGGTCTTGGCAAGAGACCCAGTACTTC. It translates to CSVEPTGSWQETQYF.